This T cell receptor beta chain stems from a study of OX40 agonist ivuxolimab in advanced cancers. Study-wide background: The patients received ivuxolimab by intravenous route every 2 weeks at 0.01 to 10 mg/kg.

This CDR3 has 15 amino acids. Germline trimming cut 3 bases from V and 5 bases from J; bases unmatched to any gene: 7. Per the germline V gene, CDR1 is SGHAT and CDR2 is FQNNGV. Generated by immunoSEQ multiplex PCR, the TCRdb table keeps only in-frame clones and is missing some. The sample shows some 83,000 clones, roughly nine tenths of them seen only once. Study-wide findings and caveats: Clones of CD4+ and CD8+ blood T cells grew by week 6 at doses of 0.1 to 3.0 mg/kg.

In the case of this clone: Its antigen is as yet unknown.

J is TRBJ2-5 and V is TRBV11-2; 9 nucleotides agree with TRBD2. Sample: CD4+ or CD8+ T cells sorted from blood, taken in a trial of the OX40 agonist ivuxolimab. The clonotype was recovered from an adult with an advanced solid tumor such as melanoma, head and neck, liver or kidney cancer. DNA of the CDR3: TGTGCCAGCAGCTTTGTAGCGGGAGTTGGGGAGACCCAGTACTTC. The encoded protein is CASSFVAGVGETQYF.